The clone carrying this T cell receptor (beta chain) came up once. The record originates from a study of shared clonotypes between healthy human individuals. The CDR3 covers 14 residues. V lost 7 bases and J 2 bases, leaving 17 bases between the germline ends. Germline loops: CDR1 SQVTM, CDR2 ANQGSEA. Some clones are missing from TCRdb's copy, which holds only in-frame ones; the method was immunoSEQ multiplex PCR. The data show some 2,500,000 clones, just under 95% seen once. Sequencing used naive CD4+ T cells from PBMCs. Subset defined: CD45RA+ positively selected. This receptor was obtained from a man aged 18 to 29 in good health. Some clones in this sample may be carry-over from other donors' samples. The chain is built from TRBV29-1 and TRBJ2-5; TRBD2 might be the D (6 bases). The DNA for the CDR3 is TGCAGCGCCGGGGGTCTCCTGATACAAGAGACCCAGTACTTC. Its protein is CSAGGLLIQETQYF.